The clone carrying this T cell receptor beta chain showed up just a few times. The antigen is not known. 5'RACE primed at constant segments yielded TCR alpha and TCR beta cDNA libraries bearing sample barcodes and UMIs. TCRdb processed the 5' RACE reads anew with MiXCR; each CDR3 protein has one entry. The data show 250,000 to 300,000 distinct CDR3 sequences, 15% to 20% seen once. This record belongs to a study of T-cell memory formation after mild COVID-19. The germline V gene has CDR1 SQVTM and CDR2 ANQGSEA. The CDR3 length is 13 residues. The V and J ends lost 3 bases and 6 bases, in that order; junction bases with no gene match: 2. Study results and limitations: The SARS-CoV-2 specificity of second-wave clones reaching peak at day 37 remained unverified. Clones contracting over day 15 to 85 were CD4/CD8 balanced, with later expanders leaning CD4+.

This TCR came from a young man who had mild COVID-19 (a few samples of this study predate the infection). Cell type and time point are not known. This sequence joins TRBV29-1 and TRBJ2-3; 11 bases are a match to TRBD1. Sequencing was carried out using PBMCs or a T cell subset sorted from them (not recorded which). Written as DNA, the CDR3 is TGCAGCGTTGAGGACAGGGGGCCTGATACGCAGTATTTT. Translating gives CSVEDRGPDTQYF.